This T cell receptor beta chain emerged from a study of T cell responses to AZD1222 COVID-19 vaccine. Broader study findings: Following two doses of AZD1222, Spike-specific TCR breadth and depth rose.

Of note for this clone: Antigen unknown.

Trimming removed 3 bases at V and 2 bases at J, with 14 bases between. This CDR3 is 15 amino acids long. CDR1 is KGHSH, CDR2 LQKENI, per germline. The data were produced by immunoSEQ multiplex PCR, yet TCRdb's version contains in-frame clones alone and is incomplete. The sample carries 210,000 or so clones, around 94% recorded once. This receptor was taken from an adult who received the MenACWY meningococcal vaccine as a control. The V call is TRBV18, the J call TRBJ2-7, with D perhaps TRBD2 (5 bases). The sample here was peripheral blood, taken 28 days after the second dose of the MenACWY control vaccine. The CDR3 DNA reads TGTGCCAGCTCACCCTCGGGGTCACCCGCCTACGAGCAGTACTTC. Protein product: CASSPSGSPAYEQYF.